The 28 T cell receptor beta chains reported below all come from one sample, sequenced in a study of CD8 T cells in ankylosing spondylitis. Findings and limits, study-wide: For ankylosing spondylitis blood, a TCR beta motif of about 8 highly homologous variants appeared characteristic.

These receptors' antigens are unknown. TCRdb reanalysed the 5' RACE reads using MiXCR and keeps one entry per CDR3 protein. The sample yields 800,000 to 900,000 distinct CDR3 sequences, approximately 12% seen once. Specimen: blood, either unsorted or a sorted T cell fraction (not recorded which). Every receptor here comes from a male donor with ankylosing spondylitis.

This clonotype was recorded a few times. This chain uses TRBV7-9 with TRBJ2-7, with D perhaps matching TRBD1 (6 bases). This CDR3 has 14 residues. Germline V CDR1 and CDR2: SEHNR, FQNEAQ (reference sequence). V shed 2 bases and J shed 6 bases, with 14 bases lying between them. CDR3 coding DNA: TGTGCCAGCAGCTTAAGCGCCTTCAGGGGCGAGCAGTACTTC. Translating gives CASSLSAFRGEQYF.

This clonotype was observed a handful of times. The chain employs TRBV7-9 and TRBJ1-1; 7 bases align to TRBD1. The germline V gene encodes CDR1 SEHNR and CDR2 FQNEAQ (reference sequence). CDR3 size: 14 residues. With 7 bases clipped from V and 1 base from J, the junction kept 6 bases outside the gene matches. The CDR3 region has the DNA TGTGCCAGCATCTCTTGGACAGGGAACACTGAAGCTTTCTTT. Amino acids: CASISWTGNTEAFF.

This clonotype was detected once. This chain connects TRBV6-1 to TRBJ2-7, with D tentatively TRBD1 or TRBD2 (5 bases each). Looked up from germline, CDR1 is MNHNS and CDR2 is SASEGT. Between the trimmed V and J ends, which lost 5 bases and 7 bases, there was a span of 21 bases. This CDR3 is 15 amino acids long. The CDR3 coding sequence is TGTGCCAGCAGTCGCAGTGTGGCCCCTGGGGGAGAGCAGTACTTC. As protein: CASSRSVAPGGEQYF.

In its sample, this clonotype was seen a few times. The rearrangement uses TRBV10-3 and TRBJ2-2, with 8 nucleotides matching TRBD2. Per the germline V gene, CDR1 is ENHRY and CDR2 is SYGVKD. The CDR3 has 16 amino acids. With V trimmed by 10 bases and J by 6 bases, 16 bases remained unmatched. CDR3 nucleotides: TGTGCCACCCGACCTCCGGGACTAGTTCAGGCCGGGGAGCTGTTTTTT. This sequence encodes CATRPPGLVQAGELFF.

The CDR3 loop reads CASSQDRTGVRETQYF. DNA for the CDR3: TGCGCCAGCAGCCAAGATAGAACGGGAGTAAGAGAGACCCAGTACTTC. The chain joins TRBV4-1 to TRBJ2-5; a possible D gene is TRBD2 (6 bases). The length of the CDR3 is 16 residues. Germline loops: CDR1 MGHRA, CDR2 YSYEKL. Trimming cost V 0 bases and J 4 bases, with 15 bases left between them.

This chain uses TRBV24-1 with TRBJ2-3; D is unclear. V was shortened by 4 bases and J by 2 bases, with 15 bases between the two germline ends. The CDR3 is 16 amino acids. From germline, CDR1 is KGHDR and CDR2 SFDVKD. DNA for the CDR3: TGTGCCACCAGTGACCCTACGACTCGCTCCACAGATACGCAGTATTTT. Its protein product is CATSDPTTRSTDTQYF.

The chain uses TRBV12-3 or TRBV12-4 and TRBJ2-2; D possibly matches TRBD1 or TRBD2 (5 bases each). The germline V and J ends were trimmed by 1 base and 4 bases, with 13 bases remaining between them. CDR3 length: 16 amino acids. The CDR3 loop reads CASSLGKGDATGELFF. CDR3 in DNA: TGTGCCAGCAGTTTAGGGAAAGGGGACGCCACCGGGGAGCTGTTTTTT.

This clonotype has just a few counts. The V gene is TRBV20-1, the J gene TRBJ2-1; D is possibly TRBD1 or TRBD2 (5 bases each). V lost 3 bases, J lost 8 bases, and 8 bases lay in between. CDR1 and CDR2 (germline): DFQATT, SNEGSKA (reference sequence). This CDR3 is built from 11 residues. The CDR3 spells CSARGVHEQFF. The CDR3 DNA sequence: TGCAGTGCTAGGGGGGTCCATGAGCAGTTCTTC.

In its sample, this clonotype was seen a few times. V and J are TRBV20-1 and TRBJ2-7; 10 bases align to TRBD1. Trimming cost V 5 bases and J 3 bases; bases outside gene matches: 13. CDR3 length: 16 residues. CDR1 and CDR2 (germline): DFQATT, SNEGSKA (reference sequence). The CDR3 nucleotides are TGCAGTGCTCCCCGGACAGGGGGTAGAACCTACTACGAGCAGTACTTC. Its translation: CSAPRTGGRTYYEQYF.

This clonotype was counted a few times. This sequence joins TRBV7-2 and TRBJ1-2; TRBD1 might be the D (5 bases). V was cut by 0 bases and J by 8 bases, with 10 bases left in between. Germline V gene data show CDR1 as SGHTA and CDR2 as FQGNSA. The CDR3 sequence is 13 residues long. The CDR3 spells CASSLARQFGYTF. Here the CDR3 DNA reads TGTGCCAGCAGCTTAGCCCGACAGTTCGGCTACACCTTC.

This clonotype has a handful of counts. The chain carries TRBV18 and TRBJ2-7; D call uncertain. This CDR3 comprises 13 residues. Trimming pared 8 bases from V and 1 base from J, leaving 12 bases between. The germline CDR1 and CDR2 sequences are KGHSH and LQKENI. Here the CDR3 DNA reads TGTGCCAGCACTAACCCGGAGTCCTACGAGCAGTACTTC. This gives the protein CASTNPESYEQYF.

This chain uses TRBV20-1 with TRBJ2-1; no definite D call. V was shortened by 1 base and J by 0 bases, with 10 bases between the two germline ends. The CDR3 contains 15 residues. Germline V gene data show CDR1 as DFQATT and CDR2 as SNEGSKA (reference sequence). In DNA, the CDR3 is TGCAGTGCTAGAGGTGGGGTGTCCTCCTACAATGAGCAGTTCTTC. Protein sequence: CSARGGVSSYNEQFF.

This clonotype has a handful of counts. This chain uses TRBV7-9 with TRBJ2-5; no firm D call. Germline V gene data show CDR1 as SEHNR and CDR2 as FQNEAQ (reference sequence). There are 16 residues in the CDR3. Deletions cut 1 base from V and 0 bases from J, with 12 bases between. DNA for the CDR3: TGTGCCAGCAGCTTAGGATTGCGAGGTTACCAAGAGACCCAGTACTTC. Translating gives CASSLGLRGYQETQYF.

This chain connects TRBV20-1 to TRBJ2-7; no clear D gene. The V and J ends lost 6 bases and 1 base respectively, with 16 bases between them. The germline gives CDR1 DFQATT, CDR2 SNEGSKA (reference sequence). The CDR3 is 14 amino acids. CDR3 protein: CSARILGYSYEQYF. The CDR3, as DNA: TGCAGTGCCAGAATCTTGGGCTATTCCTACGAGCAGTACTTC.

The chain is built from TRBV6-5 and TRBJ2-3; 8 bases align to TRBD2. V lost 6 bases, J lost 6 bases, and 11 bases stayed unmatched. The CDR3 runs 15 residues. Germline assignment: CDR1 MNHEY and CDR2 SVGAGI. The CDR3 nucleotides are TGTGCCAGCAGATTACTAGCGGTCCCTGGGGATACGCAGTATTTT. It specifies CASRLLAVPGDTQYF.

Many counts were recorded for this clonotype. The germline gene is not matched at one end of the junction; a read error may be the cause. This chain connects TRBV7-7 to TRBJ2-7, with D possibly matching TRBD1 (6 bases). This CDR3 region has 15 residues. Per germline, CDR1 SSHAT and CDR2 FNYEAQ (reference sequence). CDR3 region: CASSLERGSSYEQYF. CDR3 in DNA: TGTGCTAGCAGCTTAGAAAGGGGGAGTTCCTACGAGCAGTACTTC.

In its sample, this clonotype was seen a few times. V usage is TRBV7-2 and J usage is TRBJ2-7, with a tentative D call TRBD2 (6 bases). V lost 1 base and J 11 bases, leaving 18 bases between the germline ends. Germline values: CDR1 SGHTA, CDR2 FQGNSA. This CDR3 region has 14 residues. CDR3 amino acids: CASSLGGQPGEEYF. CDR3 in DNA: TGTGCCAGCAGCTTAGGAGGGCAGCCGGGGGAGGAGTACTTC.

The chain has TRBV19 and TRBJ1-1; D gene unclear. The V end lost 4 bases, the J end lost 0 bases, and 12 bases lay between the germline ends. There are 15 residues in the CDR3. Germline V gene sequence: CDR1 LNHDA, CDR2 SQIVND (reference sequence). CDR3 coding DNA: TGTGCCAGTAGTAGCCAGCTGGGGATGAACACTGAAGCTTTCTTT. This sequence encodes CASSSQLGMNTEAFF.

In this sample, this clonotype turned up a few times. The chain links TRBV4-2 to TRBJ1-1, with D possibly matching TRBD1 (5 bases). The V end was cut by 4 bases, the J end by 4 bases, with 19 bases between. This CDR3 is built from 16 residues. Germline V lookup: CDR1 LGHNA, CDR2 YNFKEQ. CDR3 coding DNA: TGTGCCAGCAGCCCCTTGTCGGGGACTTTGGGCACTGAAGCTTTCTTT. It is translated as CASSPLSGTLGTEAFF.

The chain employs TRBV15 and TRBJ1-2; TRBD1 aligns across 8 bases. The CDR3 is 13 amino acids. CDR1 is LNHNV, CDR2 YYDKDF, per germline (reference sequence). The V and J ends lost 6 bases and 7 bases, in that order; junction bases with no gene match: 7. The chain's CDR3 is CATSSRTGSGYTF. CDR3 coding DNA: TGTGCCACCAGTTCCAGGACAGGGAGTGGCTACACCTTC.

This clonotype was seen a handful of times. The rearrangement joins TRBV11-2 to TRBJ2-1, with 15 bases matching TRBD2. After removal of 3 bases from V and 2 bases from J, the junction contained 11 bases not matched to a gene. Germline lookup yields CDR1 SGHAT and CDR2 FQNNGV. The CDR3 is made up of 20 amino acids. As DNA, the CDR3 is TGTGCCAGCAGCTTCCGGTTTGGACTAGCGGGGGGGAGCACCTACAATGAGCAGTTCTTC. Translating it yields CASSFRFGLAGGSTYNEQFF.

This clonotype occurred many times. The chain is built from TRBV7-2 and TRBJ1-5; 9 bases match TRBD1. The CDR3 covers 16 residues. Germline CDR1 SGHTA, CDR2 FQGNSA. J was trimmed by 3 bases and V by 5 bases; bases with no gene match: 8. The CDR3 here is CASSPGTGRNNQPQHF. The CDR3 DNA follows: TGTGCCAGCAGCCCCGGGACAGGGAGAAACAATCAGCCCCAGCATTTT.

The chain recombines TRBV15 with TRBJ2-7, with D unresolved. From germline, CDR1 is LNHNV and CDR2 YYDKDF (reference sequence). The CDR3 has 13 residues. Trimming pared 0 bases from V and 4 bases from J, leaving 7 bases between. The CDR3 reads CATSRDRFYEQYF. The DNA for the CDR3 is TGTGCCACCAGCAGAGATCGGTTTTACGAGCAGTACTTC.

In this sample, this clonotype turned up many times. J is TRBJ2-5 and V is TRBV9; 7 bases are a match to TRBD1. This CDR3 region has 14 residues. Germline assignment: CDR1 SGDLS and CDR2 YYNGEE. The J segment lost 2 bases and the V segment lost 1 base, leaving 2 bases of the junction unmatched. CDR3 in amino acids: CASSVTRGQETQYF. CDR3 sequence (DNA): TGTGCCAGCAGCGTAACCAGGGGGCAAGAGACCCAGTACTTC.

In this sample, this clonotype turned up a few times. This chain uses TRBV19 with TRBJ2-7; no clear D. The V end was cut by 2 bases, the J end by 3 bases, with 11 bases between. This CDR3 region has 14 residues. Germline V gene data show CDR1 as LNHDA and CDR2 as SQIVND (reference sequence). The CDR3 nucleotides are TGTGCCAGTAGTATACTGGGGAACCGCTACGAGCAGTACTTC. It encodes CASSILGNRYEQYF.

Many counts were recorded for this clonotype. The V and J genes are TRBV7-9 and TRBJ1-2; D is unresolved. Looked up from germline, CDR1 is SEHNR and CDR2 is FQNEAQ (reference sequence). V dropped 1 base and J dropped 4 bases, with 7 bases sitting between them. The CDR3 extends over 13 amino acids. CDR3 sequence (DNA): TGTGCCAGCAGCTTAGGGGTTCTCTATGGCTACACCTTC. Residues: CASSLGVLYGYTF.

This clonotype showed up many times. V is TRBV29-1 and J is TRBJ2-1; the match to TRBD2 covers 11 bases. The CDR3 is 14 amino acids. Germline lookup yields CDR1 SQVTM and CDR2 ANQGSEA. Trimming at V came to 0 bases and at J to 7 bases, leaving 2 bases not matched to a gene. The CDR3 sequence is CSVEEGLAVNEQFF. The CDR3, as DNA: TGCAGCGTTGAAGAGGGACTAGCGGTTAATGAGCAGTTCTTC.

This clonotype has at least ten counts. The chain links TRBV20-1 to TRBJ2-1; 8 nucleotides align to TRBD1. This CDR3 spans 15 amino acids. The J segment lost 4 bases and the V segment lost 1 base, leaving 6 bases of the junction unmatched. From germline, CDR1 is DFQATT and CDR2 SNEGSKA (reference sequence). CDR3 in amino acids: CSARVRTGSYNEQFF. The CDR3 DNA follows: TGCAGTGCTAGAGTTAGGACAGGGTCATACAATGAGCAGTTCTTC.